The 25 T cell receptor beta chains below come from one sample, sequenced in a study of long-term antiretroviral therapy in people with HIV. The libraries were made with immunoSEQ v3.0 at survey level. The protocol was immunoSEQ multiplex PCR, while the TCRdb copy is restricted to in-frame clones and leaves out a portion. Among about 40,000 clones listed, roughly 87% were seen once. Specimen: unsorted PBMCs, collected 1 year after starting antiretroviral therapy. All receptors come from a man aged 18 to 30 with HIV.

This clone was counted between two and nine times. The chain employs TRBV12-5 and TRBJ1-2; the D gene is possibly TRBD1 (5 bases). Trimming took off 6 bases at V and 5 bases at J, with 10 bases between the two ends. Germline-derived CDR1 and CDR2 are LGHNT and FRNRAP. This CDR3 is built from 12 residues. The CDR3 sequence: CASGVGLYGYTF. The CDR3 DNA reads TGTGCTAGTGGGGTGGGGCTGTATGGCTACACCTTC. The full variable domain, with the rest looked up from reference TRBV12-5 and TRBJ1-2, is DARVTQTPRHKVTEMGQEVTMRCQPILGHNTVFWYRQTMMQGLELLAYFRNRAPLDDSGMPKDRFSAEMPDATLATLKIQPSEPRDSAVYFCASGVGLYGYTFGSGTRLTVV.

This chain joins TRBV7-9 and TRBJ2-1; D is uncertain. Deletions cut 4 bases from V and 6 bases from J, with 16 bases between. The germline CDR1 and CDR2 sequences are SEHNR and FQNEAQ (reference sequence). This CDR3 region has 15 residues. The CDR3 sequence is CASSWFGQASNEQFF. In DNA form, the CDR3 reads TGTGCCAGCAGCTGGTTCGGGCAGGCCTCCAATGAGCAGTTCTTC.

The chain joins TRBV25-1 to TRBJ1-2; 8 nucleotides align to TRBD1. V trimming: 3 bases; J trimming: 4 bases; junction bases outside the gene matches: 4. Germline CDR1 and CDR2: MGHDK and SYGVNS. The CDR3 contains 14 residues. CDR3 amino acids: CASSEGTGSYGYTF. The CDR3 DNA sequence: TGTGCCAGCAGTGAGGGGACAGGCTCCTATGGCTACACCTTC.

The CDR3 sequence: CASRGLSDRVETQYF. CDR3 nucleotide sequence: TGTGCCAGCAGGGGACTTTCGGACAGGGTCGAGACCCAGTACTTC. The chain uses TRBV27 and TRBJ2-5; 8 bases match TRBD1. The germline V gene encodes CDR1 MNHEY and CDR2 SMNVEV (reference sequence). Unmatched junction bases numbered 11, after V lost 6 bases and J lost 5 bases. This CDR3 has 15 amino acids.

The J gene is TRBJ2-1, the V gene TRBV25-1; the match to TRBD2 covers 9 bases. CDR3 length equals 16 residues. Germline V CDR1 and CDR2: MGHDK, SYGVNS. V was pared by 8 bases and J by 6 bases, with 14 bases of the junction left unmatched. This chain's CDR3 is CASSRTLSGSSNEQFF. As DNA, the CDR3 is TGTGCCAGCTCACGCACCCTTAGCGGGAGTTCCAATGAGCAGTTCTTC.

On this clone itself: Within the sample, other DNA sequences also encode this same CDR3. J is TRBJ2-7 and V is TRBV28; TRBD1 matches at 9 bases. The CDR3 has 13 amino acids. Per germline, CDR1 MDHEN and CDR2 SYDVKM. J lost 2 bases, V lost 5 bases, and 1 base had no gene match. CDR3 loop: CASSGDRAYEQYF. CDR3 bases: TGTGCCAGCAGTGGGGACAGGGCCTACGAGCAGTACTTC.

This clone was detected only once. This chain joins TRBV15 and TRBJ2-2; 7 bases map to TRBD2. CDR3 length: 18 amino acids. CDR1 LNHNV and CDR2 YYDKDF come from the germline V gene (reference sequence). The junction had 13 bases not matched to a gene; V was cut back by 1 base and J by 5 bases. The CDR3, as DNA: TGTGCCACCAGCAGAGGGGGGGGAGGGCCTATTTGGACCGGGGAGCTGTTTTTT. Amino acids: CATSRGGGGPIWTGELFF.

The V call is TRBV14, the J call TRBJ1-1; TRBD1 matches at 7 bases. CDR1 is SGHDN, CDR2 FVKESK, per germline. The junction had 7 bases not matched to a gene; V was cut back by 1 base and J by 2 bases. This CDR3 comprises 16 residues. CDR3 sequence reads: CASSQVGQAFNTEAFF. CDR3 DNA sequence: TGTGCCAGCAGCCAAGTAGGACAGGCATTCAACACTGAAGCTTTCTTT.

The V gene is TRBV12-5, the J gene TRBJ1-1; perhaps TRBD1 as D (6 bases). Germline lookup yields CDR1 LGHNT and CDR2 FRNRAP. The length of the CDR3 is 23 residues. V dropped 0 bases and J dropped 2 bases, with 34 bases sitting between them. CDR3 amino acids: CASGLVQWAREDEGELVNTEAFF. As DNA, the CDR3 is TGTGCTAGTGGTTTGGTACAATGGGCCAGGGAGGATGAGGGGGAACTGGTAAACACTGAAGCTTTCTTT.

The gene calls are TRBV7-9 and TRBJ1-5, with unresolved D. The V gene lost 3 bases and the J gene lost 4 bases, with 10 bases spanning the gap. This CDR3 has 14 amino acids. The germline CDR1 and CDR2 sequences are SEHNR and FQNEAQ (reference sequence). CDR3 protein: CASSFGSSNQPQHF. The CDR3 nucleotides are TGTGCCAGCAGCTTTGGCAGCTCTAATCAGCCCCAGCATTTT.

This clone was counted once. This chain uses TRBV12-5 with TRBJ1-4, with D unresolved. The CDR3 totals 15 residues. V was clipped by 0 bases and J by 5 bases, with 10 bases between them. Germline V gives CDR1 LGHNT, CDR2 FRNRAP. DNA of the CDR3: TGTGCTAGTGGTTTGGTAGGAGAAGGGAATGAAAAACTGTTTTTT. Translation gives CASGLVGEGNEKLFF.

The J gene is TRBJ1-1, the V gene TRBV19, with D hard to call. CDR3 length: 13 amino acids. Germline CDR1 LNHDA, CDR2 SQIVND (reference sequence). V lost 10 bases, J lost 4 bases, and 16 bases lay in between. The CDR3 DNA sequence: TGTGCCACTTCAACATCGGCGGGCACTGAAGCTTTCTTT. Its translation: CATSTSAGTEAFF.

The gene calls are TRBV6-1 and TRBJ1-1, with D possibly being TRBD1 (6 bases). The CDR3 sequence is 16 residues long. Trimming removed 1 base from V and 1 base from J, with 13 bases in between. CDR1 MNHNS and CDR2 SASEGT come from the germline V gene. The CDR3 bases are TGTGCCAGCAGTGAAGATGGGGGCGCAGGGAACACTGAAGCTTTCTTT. Its translation is CASSEDGGAGNTEAFF.

The chain joins TRBV25-1 to TRBJ1-1, with D possibly being TRBD1 (6 bases). CDR1 is MGHDK and CDR2 is SYGVNS in the germline V gene. Trimming pared 4 bases from V and 8 bases from J, leaving 11 bases between. There are 12 residues in the CDR3. CDR3 protein: CASSGWTAEAFF. In nucleotides, the CDR3 is TGTGCCAGCAGTGGATGGACAGCAGAAGCTTTCTTT.

This clone was counted only a few times. The chain couples TRBV28 to TRBJ1-2; 7 positions match TRBD1. Germline V gene data show CDR1 as MDHEN and CDR2 as SYDVKM. Losses at the gene ends were 6 bases for V and 2 bases for J; bases not matched to a gene: 3. There are 13 residues in the CDR3. In nucleotides, the CDR3 is TGTGCCAGCAGCCTGGGACAGAACTATGGCTACACCTTC. Translated: CASSLGQNYGYTF.

The sample holds one count of this clone. The gene calls are TRBV19 and TRBJ2-7; possibly TRBD1 or TRBD2 for D (6 bases each). From germline, CDR1 is LNHDA and CDR2 SQIVND (reference sequence). The CDR3 loop spans 13 amino acids. V dropped 8 bases and J dropped 3 bases, with 14 bases sitting between them. The CDR3 region has the DNA TGTGCCAGTGGGGGGCAGTACCTCTACGAGCAGTACTTC. Amino acid sequence: CASGGQYLYEQYF.

The rearrangement links TRBV7-3 to TRBJ2-5; TRBD2 aligns across 12 bases. There are 15 residues in the CDR3. In germline, CDR1 is SGHTA, CDR2 FQGTGA. After removal of 5 bases from V and 5 bases from J, the junction contained 6 bases not matched to a gene. This chain's CDR3 is CASSARLAGVETQYF. Written as DNA, the CDR3 is TGTGCCAGCAGCGCCCGACTAGCGGGAGTGGAGACCCAGTACTTC.

The CDR3 is CASSLGQSTDTQYF. CDR3 sequence (DNA): TGTGCCAGCAGCTTAGGGCAGAGCACAGATACGCAGTATTTT. The chain uses TRBV7-6 and TRBJ2-3; D gene uncertain. The CDR3 spans 14 residues. With 1 base removed from V and 0 bases from J, the gap between germline ends came to 5 bases. Germline CDR1 SGHVS, CDR2 FNYEAQ. The variable domain in full, completed from reference TRBV7-6 and TRBJ2-3, reads GAGVSQSPRYKVTKRGQDVALRCDPISGHVSLYWYRQALGQGPEFLTYFNYEAQQDKSGLPNDRFSAERPEGSISTLTIQRTEQRDSAMYRCASSLGQSTDTQYFGPGTRLTVL.

This chain connects TRBV7-2 to TRBJ2-7; either TRBD1 or TRBD2 may fit D (5 bases each). CDR1 is SGHTA and CDR2 is FQGNSA in the germline V gene. Trimming removed 5 bases at V and 2 bases at J, with 13 bases between. CDR3 length: 14 residues. CDR3 in DNA: TGTGCCAGCAGCCTCCGGGACGGACCCTACGAGCAGTACTTC. Its protein is CASSLRDGPYEQYF.

The chain joins TRBV5-1 to TRBJ1-1; TRBD1 is a possible D gene (5 bases). V was shortened by 0 bases and J by 7 bases, with 16 bases between the two germline ends. The CDR3 totals 15 residues. Per the germline V gene, CDR1 is SGHRS and CDR2 is YFSETQ. CDR3 nucleotide sequence: TGCGCCAGCAGCTTGGTTGGGGGAAAGATTGGTGAAGCTTTCTTT. It yields the protein CASSLVGGKIGEAFF.

V and J are TRBV27 and TRBJ2-7, with 12 bases matching TRBD2. The trim removed 5 bases at V and 5 bases at J, leaving 4 bases unmatched. The V gene's germline CDR1 is MNHEY and CDR2 SMNVEV (reference sequence). CDR3 length: 14 residues. The CDR3 bases are TGTGCCAGCAGTCCGCGGACTAGCGGGGACGAGCAGTACTTC. Protein sequence: CASSPRTSGDEQYF.

This clone occurred a few times. V is TRBV15 and J is TRBJ1-2; D perhaps matches TRBD1 (6 bases). Germline V CDR1 and CDR2: LNHNV, YYDKDF (reference sequence). V was clipped by 4 bases and J by 4 bases, with 16 bases between them. This CDR3 region has 15 residues. CDR3 sequence (DNA): TGTGCCACCAGCATTGAGGGGAGACAGGCCTATGGCTACACCTTC. Amino acids: CATSIEGRQAYGYTF.

This chain connects TRBV7-9 to TRBJ2-7; 8 bases agree with TRBD1. Germline CDR1 and CDR2: SEHNR and FQNEAQ (reference sequence). J gave up 2 bases and V 5 bases, and 5 bases lay outside the gene matches. This CDR3 has 14 amino acids. The CDR3 loop reads CASSPDRGPYEQYF. The CDR3 bases are TGTGCCAGCAGCCCTGACAGGGGCCCCTACGAGCAGTACTTC.

V and J are TRBV5-1 and TRBJ1-4; 11 nucleotides align to TRBD1. The germline gives CDR1 SGHRS, CDR2 YFSETQ. The CDR3 loop spans 16 amino acids. Trimming removed 4 bases from V and 7 bases from J; junction bases left unmatched: 9. CDR3: CASSPGFGTGGEKLFF. Here the CDR3 DNA reads TGCGCCAGCAGCCCTGGCTTCGGGACAGGGGGTGAAAAACTGTTTTTT.

This clone turned up a few times. The V call is TRBV27, the J call TRBJ1-1; possible D gene TRBD1, 5 bases. Germline values: CDR1 MNHEY, CDR2 SMNVEV (reference sequence). This CDR3 is 15 amino acids long. Trimming left V 3 bases short and J 0 bases short, with 11 bases between. CDR3 sequence (DNA): TGTGCCAGCAGTTTGGGGCAGGGTATGAACACTGAAGCTTTCTTT. Amino acid sequence: CASSLGQGMNTEAFF.